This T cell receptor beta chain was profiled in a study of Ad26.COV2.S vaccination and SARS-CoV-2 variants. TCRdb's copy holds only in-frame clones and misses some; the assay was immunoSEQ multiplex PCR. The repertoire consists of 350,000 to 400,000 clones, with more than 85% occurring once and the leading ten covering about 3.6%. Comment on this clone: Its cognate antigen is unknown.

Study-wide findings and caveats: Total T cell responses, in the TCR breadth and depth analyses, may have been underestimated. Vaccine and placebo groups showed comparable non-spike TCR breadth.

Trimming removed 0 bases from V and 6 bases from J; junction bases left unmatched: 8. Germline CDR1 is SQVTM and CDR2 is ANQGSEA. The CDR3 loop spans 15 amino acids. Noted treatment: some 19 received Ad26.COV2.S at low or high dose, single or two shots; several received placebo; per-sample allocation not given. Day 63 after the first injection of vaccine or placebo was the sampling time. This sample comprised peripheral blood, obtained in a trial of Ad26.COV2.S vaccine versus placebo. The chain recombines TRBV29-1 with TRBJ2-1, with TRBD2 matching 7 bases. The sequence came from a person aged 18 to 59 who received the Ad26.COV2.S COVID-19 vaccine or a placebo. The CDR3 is CSVEDLLAVSNEQFF. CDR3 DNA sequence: TGCAGCGTTGAAGATCTCCTAGCGGTTTCCAATGAGCAGTTCTTC.